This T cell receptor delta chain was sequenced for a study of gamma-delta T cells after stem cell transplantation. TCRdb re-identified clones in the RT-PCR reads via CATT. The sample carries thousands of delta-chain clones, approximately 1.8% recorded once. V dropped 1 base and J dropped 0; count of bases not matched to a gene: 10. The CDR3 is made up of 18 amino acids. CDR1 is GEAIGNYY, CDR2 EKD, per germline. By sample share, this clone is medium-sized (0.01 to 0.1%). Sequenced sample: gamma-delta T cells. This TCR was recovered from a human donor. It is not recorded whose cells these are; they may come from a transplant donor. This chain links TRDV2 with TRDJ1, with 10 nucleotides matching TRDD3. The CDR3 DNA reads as TGTGCCTGTGACACGTTGTATTTCACTGGGGGATACACCGATAAACTCATCTTT. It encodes CACDTLYFTGGYTDKLIF.